The 8 T cell receptor beta chains below were found in one sample sequenced in a study of lymphopenia after photon versus proton radiotherapy. Assay used: immunoSEQ multiplex PCR; TCRdb lists only in-frame clones, some missing. The sample consists of around 64,000 clones, around 87% of them appearing once. Source: peripheral blood, taken from a patient treated with proton-based radiotherapy. The source is a man aged 80 or over with esophageal cancer.

The chain combines TRBV7-2 with TRBJ2-6; D ambiguous. Germline assignment: CDR1 SGHTA and CDR2 FQGNSA. CDR3 size: 14 residues. V lost 5 bases and J 6 bases, leaving 11 bases between the germline ends. CDR3 sequence: CASSPLALANVLTF. Here the CDR3 DNA reads TGTGCCAGCAGCCCCCTTGCTTTGGCCAACGTCCTGACTTTC.

The gene calls are TRBV7-5 and TRBJ2-7; TRBD1, the table's D call, was not compared with the DNA. TRBV7-5 is a pseudogene locus. The CDR3 length is 14 residues. CDR3 in DNA: TGTGCCAGAACCCGGACAGGGGAATCCTACGAGCAGTACTTC. It is translated as CARTRTGESYEQYF.

This chain links TRBV5-4 with TRBJ2-5; 7 nucleotides align to TRBD1. The junction had 6 bases not matched to a gene; V was cut back by 1 base and J by 3 bases. The germline V gene has CDR1 SGHNT and CDR2 YYREEE (reference sequence). There are 15 residues in the CDR3. CDR3 in amino acids: CASSLTGTAKETQYF. The CDR3 DNA reads as TGTGCCAGCAGCTTGACCGGGACAGCGAAAGAGACCCAGTACTTC.

This chain connects TRBV30 to TRBJ2-3; 8 bases fit TRBD1. The trim removed 2 bases at V and 4 bases at J, leaving 5 bases unmatched. Germline CDR1 is GTSNPN and CDR2 is SVGIG (reference sequence). This CDR3 has 14 amino acids. In DNA form, the CDR3 reads TGTGCCTGGAGTAATACAGGGGGATCAGATACGCAGTATTTT. It translates to CAWSNTGGSDTQYF.

This chain connects TRBV11-3 to TRBJ1-1; D is undetermined. The germline gives CDR1 SGHNT, CDR2 YENEEA. Trimming removed 0 bases from V and 3 bases from J, with 5 bases in between. The CDR3 runs 13 residues. This CDR3 reads CASSLDGDTEAFF. In DNA form, the CDR3 reads TGTGCCAGCAGCTTAGATGGGGACACTGAAGCTTTCTTT. The whole variable domain, filled in from reference TRBV11-3 and TRBJ1-1, reads EAGVVQSPRYKIIEKKQPVAFWCNPISGHNTLYWYLQNLGQGPELLIRYENEEAVDDSQLPKDRFSAERLKGVDSTLKIQPAELGDSAVYLCASSLDGDTEAFFGQGTRLTVV.

This chain links TRBV5-1 with TRBJ1-1; TRBD1 aligns across 7 bases. J was trimmed by 2 bases and V by 2 bases; bases with no gene match: 6. The CDR3 covers 15 residues. Germline values: CDR1 SGHRS, CDR2 YFSETQ. The CDR3 DNA sequence: TGCGCCAGCAGCTTCGGGACAGCTTCAAACACTGAAGCTTTCTTT. Translation: CASSFGTASNTEAFF.

The CDR3 sequence: CASSPLLRVAGYNEQFF. In nucleotides, the CDR3 is TGCGCCAGCTCCCCCTTGCTCCGGGTAGCCGGATACAATGAGCAGTTCTTC. This chain connects TRBV4-3 to TRBJ2-1; no reliable D call. This CDR3 comprises 17 residues. Trimming removed 8 bases from V and 4 bases from J, with 24 bases in between. Germline V lookup: CDR1 LGHNA, CDR2 YSLEER.

Here the CDR3 reads CASSLDPGSTEQFF. The CDR3 DNA is TGTGCCAGCAGCTTAGATCCGGGGAGCACTGAGCAGTTCTTC. The chain joins TRBV11-3 to TRBJ2-1, with D perhaps matching TRBD2 (5 bases). The CDR3 is made up of 14 amino acids. The V gene's germline CDR1 is SGHNT and CDR2 YENEEA. V was clipped by 0 bases and J by 9 bases, with 12 bases between them. Filled out from reference TRBV11-3 and TRBJ2-1, the complete variable domain reads EAGVVQSPRYKIIEKKQPVAFWCNPISGHNTLYWYLQNLGQGPELLIRYENEEAVDDSQLPKDRFSAERLKGVDSTLKIQPAELGDSAVYLCASSLDPGSTEQFFGPGTRLTVL.